The rows below give T cell receptor beta chains drawn from one sample of a study of T cell responses to AZD1222 COVID-19 vaccine. Profiled with immunoSEQ multiplex PCR; TCRdb holds only in-frame clones, not every one. Of hundreds of thousands of clones listed, under 95% are singletons. Here the sequenced sample was peripheral blood, taken on day 0 of MenACWY control vaccination. Every receptor here comes from an adult in good health. The CDR3 runs from the conserved cysteine through the conserved F or W. Each record gives: clone size, V gene, J gene, D gene, CDR3 protein, CDR3 DNA. A D gene is named only where the DNA matches it firmly. Clone size is shown for a subset of rows, as once, few, many or a class of expanded clone.

-	TRBV28	TRBJ2-5	TRBD1	CASSEVRGRETQYF	TGTGCCAGCAGTGAGGTTAGGGGGCGGGAGACCCAGTACTTC
-	TRBV2	TRBJ2-7	-	CASSDIGPAIYEQYF	TGTGCCAGCAGTGATATCGGACCAGCCATTTACGAGCAGTACTTC
-	TRBV7-8	TRBJ1-2	TRBD1	CASSLVGGNGYTF	TGTGCCAGCAGCTTAGTAGGGGGCAATGGCTACACCTTC
-	TRBV4-3	TRBJ1-2	-	CASSLLVSRSTSNYGYTF	TGCGCCAGCAGCCTTCTGGTCAGCAGGAGTACTAGTAACTATGGCTACACCTTC
-	TRBV7-2	TRBJ1-1	-	CASSFPAGTEAFF	TGTGCCAGCAGCTTCCCGGCGGGCACTGAAGCTTTCTTT
once	TRBV7-2	TRBJ1-2	-	CASSLGGGATYNYGYTF	TGTGCCAGCAGCTTAGGGGGAGGGGCGACTTATAACTATGGCTACACCTTC
-	TRBV6-1	TRBJ1-2	-	CASSPTGYGYTF	TGTGCCAGCAGTCCCACAGGGTATGGCTACACCTTC
-	TRBV30	TRBJ1-1	-	CAWGTLGLEAFF	TGTGCCTGGGGGACCTTGGGCCTGGAGGCTTTCTTT
-	TRBV28	TRBJ2-2	-	CASNSGELAGELFF	TGTGCCAGCAATTCGGGCGAGTTGGCCGGGGAGCTGTTTTTT
-	TRBV5-1	TRBJ2-7	-	CASSLDSSYQYF	TGCGCCAGCAGCCTTGACAGTTCTTACCAGTACTTC
-	TRBV2	TRBJ2-5	-	CASSEAEGFRETQYF	TGTGCCAGCAGTGAAGCGGAAGGGTTTCGGGAGACCCAGTACTTC
-	TRBV29-1	TRBJ1-2	-	CSVTTGNYGYTF	TGCAGCGTCACGACCGGGAACTATGGCTACACCTTC
-	TRBV6-4	TRBJ1-5	-	CASSPGGLSNQPQHF	TGTGCCAGCAGTCCCGGGGGGCTGAGCAATCAGCCCCAGCATTTT
few	TRBV29-1	TRBJ1-4	-	CSARGVVGLREKLFF	TGCAGCGCCCGTGGGGTTGTGGGGCTGAGGGAAAAACTGTTTTTT
once	TRBV5-1	TRBJ1-4	TRBD1	CASSPGTDEKLFF	TGCGCCAGCAGCCCGGGGACAGATGAAAAACTGTTTTTT
-	TRBV2	TRBJ1-5	-	CASSELTRDQPQHF	TGTGCCAGCAGTGAACTTACGAGGGATCAGCCCCAGCATTTT
-	TRBV28	TRBJ2-3	TRBD2	CASSLSPGLGTDTQYF	TGTGCCAGCAGTTTATCCCCGGGACTAGGCACAGATACGCAGTATTTT
-	TRBV12-3/TRBV12-4	TRBJ1-5	-	CASSSSSNQPQHF	TGTGCCAGCAGTTCGTCAAGCAATCAGCCCCAGCATTTT
-	TRBV19	TRBJ2-5	-	CATTGPSQETQYF	TGTGCCACGACTGGCCCGAGCCAAGAGACCCAGTACTTC
-	TRBV9	TRBJ1-6	-	CASSVTVGSPLHF	TGTGCCAGCAGCGTAACGGTGGGTTCACCCCTCCACTTT
-	TRBV2	TRBJ1-2	TRBD1	CASSRQGFSGYTF	TGTGCCAGCAGCCGACAGGGATTCTCCGGCTACACCTTC
-	TRBV28	TRBJ1-4	-	CASSPGVAGGKLFF	TGTGCCAGCAGCCCAGGGGTTGCGGGAGGGAAACTGTTTTTT
-	TRBV3-1/TRBV3-2	TRBJ1-5	-	CASSQDPWDRRSNQPQHF	TGTGCCAGCAGCCAAGACCCTTGGGATAGGAGGAGCAATCAGCCCCAGCATTTT
-	TRBV20-1	TRBJ2-1	-	CSARGTKQFF	TGCAGTGCTAGAGGGACAAAGCAGTTCTTC
-	TRBV4-3	TRBJ2-3	-	CASSYKGDTQYF	TGCGCCAGCAGCTATAAGGGGGATACGCAGTATTTT
-	TRBV2	TRBJ1-1	TRBD1	CASSISGTGGIAFF	TGTGCCAGCAGTATTTCCGGGACAGGGGGCATCGCTTTCTTT
-	TRBV27	TRBJ2-6	TRBD1	CASTTGTGVPGANVLTF	TGTGCCAGTACGACCGGGACAGGGGTCCCTGGGGCCAACGTCCTGACTTTC
-	TRBV6-5	TRBJ2-2	TRBD1	CASSYSRTGATGELFF	TGTGCCAGCAGTTACTCCCGGACAGGGGCCACCGGGGAGCTGTTTTTT
-	TRBV11-2	TRBJ2-1	TRBD2	CASSPRSSGGQNEQFF	TGTGCCAGCAGCCCGAGATCTAGCGGGGGACAGAATGAGCAGTTCTTC
-	TRBV30	TRBJ1-2	-	CAWSLGAGSIGYTF	TGTGCCTGGAGTCTCGGTGCAGGGTCAATTGGCTACACCTTC
-	TRBV12-3/TRBV12-4	TRBJ1-1	-	CASSFGGTEAFF	TGTGCCAGCAGCTTTGGTGGGACTGAAGCTTTCTTT
-	TRBV19	TRBJ1-1	-	CASNVNRETEAFF	TGTGCCAGTAACGTAAACAGGGAGACTGAAGCTTTCTTT
-	TRBV19	TRBJ2-7	TRBD1	CASRRTGGYEQYF	TGTGCCAGTAGACGTACAGGGGGGTACGAGCAGTACTTC
once	TRBV5-1	TRBJ1-1	-	CASSLDLGAGTEAFF	TGCGCCAGCAGCTTGGATCTGGGGGCGGGAACTGAAGCTTTCTTT
-	TRBV28	TRBJ2-1	-	CASQGLYEQFF	TGTGCCAGCCAGGGGCTCTATGAGCAGTTCTTC
-	TRBV2	TRBJ1-5	-	CASRVWNNQPQHF	TGTGCCAGCCGGGTCTGGAACAATCAGCCCCAGCATTTT
-	TRBV4-3	TRBJ1-3	-	CASSPVVGVAGNTIYF	TGCGCCAGCAGCCCGGTTGTCGGGGTAGCTGGAAACACCATATATTTT